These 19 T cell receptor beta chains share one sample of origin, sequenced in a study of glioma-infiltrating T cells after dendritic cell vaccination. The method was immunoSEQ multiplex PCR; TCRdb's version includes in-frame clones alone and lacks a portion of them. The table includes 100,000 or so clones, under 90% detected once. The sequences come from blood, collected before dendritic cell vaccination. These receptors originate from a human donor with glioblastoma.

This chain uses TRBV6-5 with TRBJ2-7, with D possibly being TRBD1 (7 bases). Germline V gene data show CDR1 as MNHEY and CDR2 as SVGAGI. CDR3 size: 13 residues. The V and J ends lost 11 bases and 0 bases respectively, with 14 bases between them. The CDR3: CASRGTDSYEQYF. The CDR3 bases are TGTGCCTCCCGGGGGACAGACTCCTACGAGCAGTACTTC.

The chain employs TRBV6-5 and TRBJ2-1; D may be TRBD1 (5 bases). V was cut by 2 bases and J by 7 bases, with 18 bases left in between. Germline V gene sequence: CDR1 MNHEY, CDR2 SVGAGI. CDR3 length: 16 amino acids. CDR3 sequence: CASSYGRIRGGNEQFF. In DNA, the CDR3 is TGTGCCAGCAGTTACGGTAGGATTAGGGGTGGAAATGAGCAGTTCTTC.

As DNA, the CDR3 is TGTGCCAGCAGCTCAGGACAGGGGGTGAGCAATCAGCCCCAGCATTTT. Translating it yields CASSSGQGVSNQPQHF. This chain uses TRBV27 with TRBJ1-5; 10 bases agree with TRBD1. The CDR3 contains 16 residues. Unmatched junction bases numbered 6, after V lost 6 bases and J lost 1 base. Germline V gives CDR1 MNHEY, CDR2 SMNVEV (reference sequence).

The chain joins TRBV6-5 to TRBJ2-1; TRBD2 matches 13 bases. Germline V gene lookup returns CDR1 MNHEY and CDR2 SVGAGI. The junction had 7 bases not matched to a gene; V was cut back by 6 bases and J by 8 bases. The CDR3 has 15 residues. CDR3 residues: CASRGLAGDRDEQFF. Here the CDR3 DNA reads TGTGCCAGCAGAGGACTAGCGGGAGATCGGGATGAGCAGTTCTTC.

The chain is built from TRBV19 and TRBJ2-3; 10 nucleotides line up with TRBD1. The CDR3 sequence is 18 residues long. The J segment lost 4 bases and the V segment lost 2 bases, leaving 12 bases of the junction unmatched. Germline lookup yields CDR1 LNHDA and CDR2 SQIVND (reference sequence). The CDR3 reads CASSIIKDGQGGSDTQYF. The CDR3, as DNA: TGTGCCAGTAGTATAATAAAGGACGGACAGGGGGGGTCAGATACGCAGTATTTT. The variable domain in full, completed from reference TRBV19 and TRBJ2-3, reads DGGITQSPKYLFRKEGQNVTLSCEQNLNHDAMYWYRQDPGQGLRLIYYSQIVNDFQKGDIAEGYSVSREKKESFPLTVTSAQKNPTAFYLCASSIIKDGQGGSDTQYFGPGTRLTVL.

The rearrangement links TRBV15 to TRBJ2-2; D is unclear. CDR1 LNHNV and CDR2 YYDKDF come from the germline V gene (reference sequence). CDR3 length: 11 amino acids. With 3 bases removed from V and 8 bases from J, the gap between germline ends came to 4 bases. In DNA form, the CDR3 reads TGTGCCACCAGCAGTTCTGGGGAGCTGTTTTTT. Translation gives CATSSSGELFF.

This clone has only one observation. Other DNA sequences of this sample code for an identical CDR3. CDR3 sequence (DNA): TGTGCCAGCAGCTTGGCCGCAGGGTACGAGCAGTACTTC. This encodes CASSLAAGYEQYF. The J gene is TRBJ2-7, the V gene TRBV5-4; weak D call: TRBD1 (5 bases). CDR3 length equals 13 residues. Trimming cost V 0 bases and J 4 bases, with 8 bases left between them. From germline, CDR1 is SGHNT and CDR2 YYREEE (reference sequence).

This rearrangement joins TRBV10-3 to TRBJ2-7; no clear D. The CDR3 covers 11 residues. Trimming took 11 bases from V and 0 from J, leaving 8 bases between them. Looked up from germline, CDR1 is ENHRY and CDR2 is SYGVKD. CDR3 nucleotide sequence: TGTGCCGCACAAAGCTCCTACGAGCAGTACTTC. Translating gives CAAQSSYEQYF.

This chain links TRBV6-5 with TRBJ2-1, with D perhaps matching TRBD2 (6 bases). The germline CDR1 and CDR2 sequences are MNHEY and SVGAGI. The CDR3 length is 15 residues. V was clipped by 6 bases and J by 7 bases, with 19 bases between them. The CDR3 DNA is TGTGCCAGCAGAATCGACAGAGGGACTGAAAATGAGCAGTTCTTC. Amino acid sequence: CASRIDRGTENEQFF.

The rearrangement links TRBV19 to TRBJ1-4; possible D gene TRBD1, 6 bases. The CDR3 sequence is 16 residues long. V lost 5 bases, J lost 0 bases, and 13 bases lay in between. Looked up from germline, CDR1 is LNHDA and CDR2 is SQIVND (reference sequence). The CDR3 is CASSLRQVATNEKLFF. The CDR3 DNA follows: TGTGCCAGTAGTCTACGACAGGTTGCAACTAATGAAAAACTGTTTTTT. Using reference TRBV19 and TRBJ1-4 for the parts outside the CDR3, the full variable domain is DGGITQSPKYLFRKEGQNVTLSCEQNLNHDAMYWYRQDPGQGLRLIYYSQIVNDFQKGDIAEGYSVSREKKESFPLTVTSAQKNPTAFYLCASSLRQVATNEKLFFGSGTQLSVL.

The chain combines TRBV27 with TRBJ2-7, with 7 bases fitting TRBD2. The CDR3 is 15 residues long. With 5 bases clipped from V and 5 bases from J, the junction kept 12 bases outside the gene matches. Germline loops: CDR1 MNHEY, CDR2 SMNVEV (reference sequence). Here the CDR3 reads CASSGLATSRNEQYF. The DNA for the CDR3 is TGTGCCAGCAGTGGTCTGGCGACTAGCAGGAACGAGCAGTACTTC.

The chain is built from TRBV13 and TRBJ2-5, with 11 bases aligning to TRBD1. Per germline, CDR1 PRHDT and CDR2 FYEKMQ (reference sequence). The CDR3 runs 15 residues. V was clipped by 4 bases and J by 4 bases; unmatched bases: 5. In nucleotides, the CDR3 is TGTGCCAGCAGCTGGACAGGGGGCAGGGGAGAGACCCAGTACTTC. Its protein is CASSWTGGRGETQYF.

The DNA for the CDR3 is TGTGCCAGTAGTATACGGAGGACAGATACGCAGTATTTT. Protein product: CASSIRRTDTQYF. The chain links TRBV19 to TRBJ2-3, with a tentative D call TRBD2 (5 bases). The CDR3 runs to 13 residues. In germline, CDR1 is LNHDA, CDR2 SQIVND (reference sequence). V was cut by 2 bases and J by 3 bases, with 6 bases left in between.

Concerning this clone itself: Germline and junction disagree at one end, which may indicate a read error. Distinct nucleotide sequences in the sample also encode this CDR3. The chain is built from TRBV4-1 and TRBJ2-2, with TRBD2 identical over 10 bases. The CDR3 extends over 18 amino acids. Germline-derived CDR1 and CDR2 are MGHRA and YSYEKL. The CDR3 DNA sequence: TGCGCCAGTAGCCAAGGGGGAGCGGGGGGGCCGAACACCGGGGAGCTGTTTTTT. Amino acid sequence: CASSQGGAGGPNTGELFF.

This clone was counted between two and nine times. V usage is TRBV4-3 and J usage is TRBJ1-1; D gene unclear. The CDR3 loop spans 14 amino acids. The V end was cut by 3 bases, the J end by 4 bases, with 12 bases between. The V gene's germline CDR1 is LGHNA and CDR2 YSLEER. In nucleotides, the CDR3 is TGCGCCAGCAGCCAGTTTTACGGGGTCACTGAAGCTTTCTTT. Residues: CASSQFYGVTEAFF.

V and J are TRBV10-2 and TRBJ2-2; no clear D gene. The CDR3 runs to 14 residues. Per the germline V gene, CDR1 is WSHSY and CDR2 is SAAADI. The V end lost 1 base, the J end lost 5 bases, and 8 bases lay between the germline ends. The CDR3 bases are TGCGCCAGCAGTGAGTTTGGGCAAACCGGGGAGCTGTTTTTT. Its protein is CASSEFGQTGELFF.

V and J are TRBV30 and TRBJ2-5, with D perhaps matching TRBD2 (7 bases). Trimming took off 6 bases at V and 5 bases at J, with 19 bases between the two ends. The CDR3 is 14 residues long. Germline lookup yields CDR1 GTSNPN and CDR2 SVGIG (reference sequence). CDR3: CACLPGGRGETQYF. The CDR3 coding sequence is TGTGCCTGCCTCCCCGGGGGGCGGGGGGAGACCCAGTACTTC.

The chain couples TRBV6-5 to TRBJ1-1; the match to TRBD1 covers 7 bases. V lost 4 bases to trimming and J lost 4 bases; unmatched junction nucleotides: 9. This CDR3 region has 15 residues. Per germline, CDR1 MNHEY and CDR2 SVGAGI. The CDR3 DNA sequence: TGTGCCAGCAGTTGGGGACAGACGCCACCCACTGAAGCTTTCTTT. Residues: CASSWGQTPPTEAFF.

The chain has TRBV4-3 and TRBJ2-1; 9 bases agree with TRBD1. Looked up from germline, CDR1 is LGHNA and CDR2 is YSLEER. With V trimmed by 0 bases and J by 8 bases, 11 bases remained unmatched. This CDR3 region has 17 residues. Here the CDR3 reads CASSQEGSGTGLDEQFF. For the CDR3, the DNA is TGCGCCAGCAGCCAAGAGGGGAGCGGGACAGGGTTGGATGAGCAGTTCTTC.